This entry lists 8 T cell receptor beta chains sequenced from one sample in a study of CD8 T cells in ankylosing spondylitis. Using its own MiXCR run on the 5' RACE reads, TCRdb lists one record per CDR3 protein. The sample lists 300,000 to 350,000 distinct CDR3 sequences, roughly 10% seen once, with roughly a tenth in the top ten. The sequenced material came from blood, either unsorted or a sorted T cell fraction (not recorded which). These receptors all stem from a female donor with ankylosing spondylitis or in good health (not recorded which).

This rearrangement joins TRBV27 to TRBJ2-1; D is perhaps TRBD1 (5 bases). Trimming removed 8 bases at V and 9 bases at J, with 23 bases between. CDR1 and CDR2 from the germline V gene are MNHEY and SMNVEV (reference sequence). CDR3 size: 15 residues. This CDR3 is CASRSSLGQSSEQFF. CDR3 sequence (DNA): TGTGCCAGCCGGAGTAGTCTGGGGCAATCGTCTGAGCAGTTCTTC.

This clonotype was seen a few times. The V gene is TRBV12-3 or TRBV12-4, the J gene TRBJ2-2, with D unresolved. Trimming took 6 bases from V and 3 from J, leaving 5 bases between them. The CDR3 length is 12 residues. CDR3 residues: CASRLHTGELFF. The CDR3 coding sequence is TGTGCCAGCAGATTACACACCGGGGAGCTGTTTTTT.

This clonotype came up many times. The chain links TRBV27 to TRBJ2-3; tentative D call: TRBD2 (5 bases). The V and J ends lost 7 bases and 10 bases respectively, with 21 bases between them. CDR1 and CDR2 (germline): MNHEY, SMNVEV (reference sequence). CDR3 length equals 14 residues. The CDR3 here is CASTLASRRVPQYF. Here the CDR3 DNA reads TGTGCCAGCACCTTAGCTAGCCGTCGGGTCCCGCAGTATTTT.

There are many counts of this clonotype. This chain joins TRBV12-3 or TRBV12-4 and TRBJ2-1; the match to TRBD2 covers 10 bases. Unmatched junction bases numbered 8, after V lost 3 bases and J lost 9 bases. CDR3 size: 15 residues. The CDR3 here is CASSLLAGVQSEQFF. The DNA for the CDR3 is TGTGCCAGCAGTTTGCTAGCGGGAGTCCAGAGTGAGCAGTTCTTC.

This clonotype came up many times. This chain joins TRBV5-1 and TRBJ2-3, with TRBD2 matching over 15 bases. Trimming removed 3 bases from V and 4 bases from J; junction bases left unmatched: 3. CDR3 length equals 16 residues. Germline CDR1 SGHRS, CDR2 YFSETQ. CDR3 sequence (DNA): TGCGCCAGCAGCTCAGGGACTAGCGGGAGGCCAGATACGCAGTATTTT. Its protein product is CASSSGTSGRPDTQYF.

Sample share makes this clonotype medium-sized. DNA of the CDR3: TGCAGTGCTATAACAGGGTTCGGCACTGAAGCTTTCTTT. Its protein product is CSAITGFGTEAFF. The chain carries TRBV20-1 and TRBJ1-1; weak D call: TRBD1 (6 bases). The CDR3 is made up of 13 amino acids. The germline V gene encodes CDR1 DFQATT and CDR2 SNEGSKA (reference sequence). V was trimmed by 4 bases and J by 4 bases, leaving 13 bases between them.

This clonotype was detected many times. The V and J genes are TRBV6-2 or TRBV6-3 and TRBJ2-1, with 7 bases fitting TRBD2. The ends lost 0 bases at V and 7 bases at J; junction bases unmatched: 12. The CDR3 spans 17 residues. Germline V CDR1 and CDR2: MNHEY, SVGEGT. CDR3: CASSYSWLTGRDNEQFF. For the CDR3, the DNA is TGTGCCAGCAGTTACTCGTGGCTAACGGGGAGGGATAATGAGCAGTTCTTC.

V is TRBV28 and J is TRBJ2-3; TRBD2 is a possible D gene (6 bases). Trimming shortened V by 6 bases and J by 0 bases, and 16 bases separated the two germline ends. The CDR3 extends over 16 amino acids. Per the germline V gene, CDR1 is MDHEN and CDR2 is SYDVKM. In nucleotides, the CDR3 is TGTGCCAGCAGACCACCGGGACTCCCTAGCACAGATACGCAGTATTTT. Translating it yields CASRPPGLPSTDTQYF. Filled out from reference TRBV28 and TRBJ2-3, the complete variable domain reads DVKVTQSSRYLVKRTGEKVFLECVQDMDHENMFWYRQDPGLGLRLIYFSYDVKMKEKGDIPEGYSVSREKKERFSLILESASTNQTSMYLCASRPPGLPSTDTQYFGPGTRLTVL.